Shown below are 8 T cell receptor beta chains from a single sample sequenced in a study of T cells in Graves' hyperthyroidism and ophthalmopathy. Amplification of TCR beta CDR3 regions used RNA as the template. During a first-round RT-PCR of the TCR CDR3, the HTBI primer set was used. TCRdb used MiXCR to reprocess the multiplex PCR reads, holding one entry per CDR3 protein. The repertoire has 640,000 or so distinct CDR3 sequences, about 15% of them found once; the top ten carry roughly 4.3%. The specimen was blood. The receptors derive from a middle-aged woman with Graves' ophthalmopathy.

The table lists this clonotype with many counts. The chain joins TRBV28 to TRBJ1-2; TRBD1 matches at 11 bases. The V and J ends lost 5 bases and 6 bases, in that order; junction bases with no gene match: 8. Germline V gene sequence: CDR1 MDHEN, CDR2 SYDVKM. The CDR3 covers 15 residues. Written as DNA, the CDR3 is TGTGCCAGCAGTCCCTATAGGACAGGGGGCCATGGCTACACCTTC. Translated: CASSPYRTGGHGYTF.

This clonotype was found many times. V is TRBV11-2 and J is TRBJ2-5; D not resolved. Trimming took 5 bases from V and 0 from J, leaving 10 bases between them. There are 14 residues in the CDR3. The germline gives CDR1 SGHAT, CDR2 FQNNGV. The CDR3 DNA reads as TGTGCCAGCAGCCCCCGCCCCTACCAAGAGACCCAGTACTTC. It is translated as CASSPRPYQETQYF.

The chain has TRBV7-2 and TRBJ2-2; 8 nucleotides agree with TRBD2. V lost 0 bases and J lost 4; bases outside the gene matches: 1. The length of the CDR3 is 15 residues. Germline V lookup: CDR1 SGHTA, CDR2 FQGNSA. The CDR3: CASSLARGGTGELFF. The CDR3 DNA is TGTGCCAGCAGCTTAGCCCGGGGGGGCACCGGGGAGCTGTTTTTT.

In this sample, this clonotype turned up many times. This chain links TRBV27 with TRBJ1-3, with 12 bases aligning to TRBD1. V lost 4 bases, J lost 9 bases, and 10 bases stayed unmatched. The CDR3 has 16 amino acids. From germline, CDR1 is MNHEY and CDR2 SMNVEV (reference sequence). The CDR3 DNA is TGTGCCAGCAGTTCCCCGGGACAGGGGGCCCAGTTCACCATATATTTT. Translating gives CASSSPGQGAQFTIYF.

Here the CDR3 reads CAWSAGTGYAYEQYF. The CDR3 DNA follows: TGTGCCTGGAGCGCCGGGACAGGCTATGCCTACGAGCAGTACTTC. This chain connects TRBV30 to TRBJ2-7; 8 bases agree with TRBD1. The germline V gene encodes CDR1 GTSNPN and CDR2 SVGIG (reference sequence). The ends lost 3 bases at V and 2 bases at J; junction bases unmatched: 9. This CDR3 is built from 15 residues.

This clonotype has ten or more counts. The chain couples TRBV28 to TRBJ1-1; 7 bases map to TRBD1. Germline V gene data show CDR1 as MDHEN and CDR2 as SYDVKM. Trimming cost V 6 bases and J 12 bases; bases outside gene matches: 10. This CDR3 contains 12 residues. In DNA form, the CDR3 reads TGTGCCAGCAGCCGGATACCGGGACAGCCTTTCTTT. Its translation is CASSRIPGQPFF.

This clonotype was picked up a small number of times. The rearrangement links TRBV20-1 to TRBJ2-7; D might be TRBD1 (5 bases). Germline CDR1 DFQATT, CDR2 SNEGSKA (reference sequence). CDR3 length: 14 residues. Deletions cut 8 bases from V and 1 base from J, with 18 bases between. Written as DNA, the CDR3 is TGCAGTTCACAGGTTTCCAGGTCGTCCTACGAGCAGTACTTC. Translation gives CSSQVSRSSYEQYF.

This clonotype was seen at least ten times. Here the CDR3 reads CASSTRGRYGYTF. CDR3 DNA: TGTGCCAGCAGTACCCGGGGCCGCTACGGCTACACCTTC. This sequence joins TRBV6-5 and TRBJ1-2, with TRBD1 as a possible D gene (5 bases). Germline V gene data show CDR1 as MNHEY and CDR2 as SVGAGI. This CDR3 region has 13 residues. V gave up 5 bases and J gave up 8 bases, with 15 bases separating them.